This T cell receptor beta chain originates from a study of breast tumors, draining lymph nodes, adjacent tissues. From the multiplex PCR reads, TCRdb called clonotypes with MiXCR, one entry per CDR3 protein. The table shows approximately 63,000 distinct CDR3 sequences, with around three fifths occurring only once. Germline V lookup: CDR1 LNHDA, CDR2 SQIVND (reference sequence). V trimming: 2 bases; J trimming: 3 bases; junction bases outside the gene matches: 7. This CDR3 spans 15 amino acids. In its sample, this clonotype was seen many times. This chain uses TRBV19 with TRBJ2-7; 7 positions match TRBD1. The sequencing sample was made of breast tumor tissue. This clonotype was sampled from a female donor with breast cancer. Some clones in this sample may be carry-over from other donors' samples. The CDR3, as DNA: TGTGCCAGTAGTATACGACGGGACAGCATCTACGAGCAGTACTTC. Amino acids: CASSIRRDSIYEQYF.